Each of the 18 T cell receptor beta chains below was sequenced from the same sample in a study of T cell repertoires in cytomegalovirus infection. TCRdb independently ran MiXCR on the reads; one entry per CDR3 protein. This sample has roughly 760,000 distinct CDR3 sequences, with roughly 35% found just once. The sequenced sample consisted of PBMCs. These TCRs come from a human donor in good health (CMV status not recorded). Some clones in this sample may be carry-over from other donors' samples.

This clonotype was detected only a few times. V gene TRBV7-9 combines with J gene TRBJ1-1; TRBD1 aligns across 8 bases. The V segment lost 4 bases and the J segment 5 bases; nucleotides outside the gene matches: 9. The germline V gene has CDR1 SEHNR and CDR2 FQNEAQ (reference sequence). The CDR3 spans 15 residues. CDR3: CASSSGDRGWTEAFF. For the CDR3, the DNA is TGTGCCAGCAGCTCGGGAGACAGGGGCTGGACTGAAGCTTTCTTT.

As regards this clonotype: No DNA is shown, since the ends of the CDR3 on it are uncertain; the CDR3 is the one TCRdb lists. This chain uses TRBV28 with TRBJ2-2; the table gives TRBD1 as D, unverified against the DNA. Germline CDR1 MDHEN, CDR2 SYDVKM. The CDR3 spans 15 residues, counting both ends. The CDR3 spells CASSTSTGSAGELFF.

The sample holds many counts of this clonotype. The chain couples TRBV7-8 to TRBJ2-1, with D tentatively TRBD2 (5 bases). V lost 6 bases and J 4 bases, leaving 10 bases between the germline ends. Germline values: CDR1 SGHVS, CDR2 FQNEAQ. This CDR3 comprises 13 residues. In nucleotides, the CDR3 is TGTGCCAGCAGACCCTCGGGGTACAATGAGCAGTTCTTC. This encodes CASRPSGYNEQFF.

On this clonotype itself: A much larger clone differs by one base, so this may be a read error. The CDR3 region is CTSSLGLLDEQFF. CDR3 DNA sequence: TGTACCAGCAGCTTAGGCTTGCTAGATGAGCAGTTCTTC. The chain couples TRBV11-2 to TRBJ2-1; D ambiguous. CDR1 is SGHAT, CDR2 FQNNGV, per germline. The CDR3 runs 13 residues.

The chain recombines TRBV28 with TRBJ2-1, with TRBD2 identical over 12 bases. The CDR3 is 16 amino acids. The germline V gene encodes CDR1 MDHEN and CDR2 SYDVKM. Trimming removed 5 bases from V and 5 bases from J; junction bases left unmatched: 7. CDR3 coding DNA: TGTGCCAGCAGTCGGACTAGCGGGGATAATCACAATGAGCAGTTCTTC. Protein product: CASSRTSGDNHNEQFF.

This clonotype was seen at least ten times. V gene TRBV19 combines with J gene TRBJ1-5; 10 bases line up with TRBD1. This CDR3 has 16 residues. V gave up 9 bases and J gave up 0 bases; unmatched junction bases: 8. Germline lookup yields CDR1 LNHDA and CDR2 SQIVND (reference sequence). CDR3 sequence: CASTGQGGNSNQPQHF. Written as DNA, the CDR3 is TGTGCCAGCACAGGACAGGGGGGAAATAGCAATCAGCCCCAGCATTTT.

The table lists this clonotype with many counts. The rearrangement joins TRBV12-3 or TRBV12-4 to TRBJ1-6; no definite D call. V gave up 5 bases and J gave up 7 bases, with 9 bases separating them. The CDR3 is 13 residues long. The CDR3 DNA is TGTGCCAGCAGTCGGACCGCCAATTCACCCCTCCACTTT. It is translated as CASSRTANSPLHF.

The chain uses TRBV7-4 and TRBJ2-7; D is unresolved. Germline values: CDR1 SGHVT, CDR2 SQSDAQ. V lost 4 bases and J lost 2, with 6 bases in between. The CDR3 runs to 12 residues. CDR3 region: CASSSITYEQYF. CDR3 nucleotide sequence: TGTGCCAGCAGCTCCATTACCTACGAGCAGTACTTC.

This clonotype was detected only a few times. This rearrangement joins TRBV6-1 to TRBJ1-1, with D perhaps TRBD1 (6 bases). The CDR3 is 14 amino acids. Per the germline V gene, CDR1 is MNHNS and CDR2 is SASEGT. V was pared by 6 bases and J by 7 bases, with 18 bases between. Here the CDR3 DNA reads TGTGCCAGCAGCCCGGGGACAAACGCCTATGAAGCTTTCTTT. Protein: CASSPGTNAYEAFF.

This clonotype occurred many times. V gene TRBV6-1 combines with J gene TRBJ2-6; the D gene is possibly TRBD1 (5 bases). V lost 4 bases and J lost 5, with 15 bases in between. The CDR3 loop spans 16 amino acids. CDR1 MNHNS and CDR2 SASEGT come from the germline V gene. The CDR3 DNA sequence: TGTGCCAGCAGTGGACAGTCGGGCGTCTGGGCCAACGTCCTGACTTTC. It yields the protein CASSGQSGVWANVLTF.

V and J are TRBV11-2 and TRBJ2-7; no clear D. The CDR3 loop spans 13 amino acids. The germline V gene has CDR1 SGHAT and CDR2 FQNNGV. The ends were cut back, 5 bases at V and 3 bases at J, with 11 bases in the middle. The CDR3 bases are TGTGCCAGCAGCCCCGTACTCTACTACGAGCAGTACTTC. This sequence encodes CASSPVLYYEQYF.

V and J are TRBV28 and TRBJ1-2; D unclear. The CDR3 length is 15 residues. V lost 8 bases and J lost 4, with 20 bases in between. Germline V gene data show CDR1 as MDHEN and CDR2 as SYDVKM. The CDR3 sequence is CASGPTEVWGYGYTF. CDR3 sequence (DNA): TGTGCCAGCGGCCCGACGGAAGTCTGGGGCTATGGCTACACCTTC.

The chain links TRBV27 to TRBJ2-4, with TRBD1 identical over 7 bases. Losses at the gene ends were 3 bases for V and 0 bases for J; bases not matched to a gene: 5. Germline V gene sequence: CDR1 MNHEY, CDR2 SMNVEV (reference sequence). The CDR3 totals 16 residues. The CDR3 region has the DNA TGTGCCAGCAGTTTTTCGGACAGGATAGCCAAAAACATTCAGTACTTC. Encoded protein: CASSFSDRIAKNIQYF.

This clonotype showed up just a few times. This chain links TRBV20-1 with TRBJ2-7; D perhaps matches TRBD2 (6 bases). Germline-derived CDR1 and CDR2 are DFQATT and SNEGSKA (reference sequence). V lost 3 bases to trimming and J lost 2 bases, with 17 bases between them. The CDR3 has 15 amino acids. CDR3 amino acids: CSASKEGLLPYEQYF. In nucleotides, the CDR3 is TGCAGTGCTAGTAAGGAGGGACTTCTCCCCTACGAGCAGTACTTC.

The V and J genes are TRBV27 and TRBJ1-1, with D possibly TRBD1 on 6 matching bases. The CDR3 runs to 14 residues. Germline loops: CDR1 MNHEY, CDR2 SMNVEV (reference sequence). The V end lost 6 bases, the J end lost 1 base, and 12 bases lay between the germline ends. CDR3 protein: CASSTGHRNTEAFF. The DNA for the CDR3 is TGTGCCAGCAGCACGGGACATAGGAACACTGAAGCTTTCTTT.

The chain carries TRBV29-1 and TRBJ2-1; 12 bases are a match to TRBD2. CDR1 and CDR2 (germline): SQVTM, ANQGSEA. The CDR3 totals 14 residues. V lost 1 base and J lost 6; bases outside the gene matches: 1. The DNA of the CDR3 is TGCAGCGTTGAAGCTAGCGGGAGGGGCAATGAGCAGTTCTTC. This codes for CSVEASGRGNEQFF.

The rearrangement joins TRBV4-1 to TRBJ1-1; D not resolved. Germline CDR1 MGHRA, CDR2 YSYEKL. CDR3 length: 12 amino acids. Trimming left V 0 bases short and J 7 bases short, with 6 bases between. In DNA form, the CDR3 reads TGCGCCAGCAGCCAAGAGGGAGTTGAAGCTTTCTTT. Encoded protein: CASSQEGVEAFF.

Comments on this clonotype: This may arise from a read error, as a much more abundant clone is one base away. Likely a read error: the CDR3 ends without its conserved phenylalanine or tryptophan. The chain links TRBV7-2 to TRBJ2-3; D is uncertain. The CDR3 loop spans 14 amino acids. The V gene's germline CDR1 is SGHTA and CDR2 FQGNSA. Trimming pared 2 bases from V and 1 base from J, leaving 7 bases between. The CDR3 coding sequence is TGTGCCAGCAGCTTAAATGGGGGCACAGATACGCAGTATTGT. Encoded protein: CASSLNGGTDTQYC.